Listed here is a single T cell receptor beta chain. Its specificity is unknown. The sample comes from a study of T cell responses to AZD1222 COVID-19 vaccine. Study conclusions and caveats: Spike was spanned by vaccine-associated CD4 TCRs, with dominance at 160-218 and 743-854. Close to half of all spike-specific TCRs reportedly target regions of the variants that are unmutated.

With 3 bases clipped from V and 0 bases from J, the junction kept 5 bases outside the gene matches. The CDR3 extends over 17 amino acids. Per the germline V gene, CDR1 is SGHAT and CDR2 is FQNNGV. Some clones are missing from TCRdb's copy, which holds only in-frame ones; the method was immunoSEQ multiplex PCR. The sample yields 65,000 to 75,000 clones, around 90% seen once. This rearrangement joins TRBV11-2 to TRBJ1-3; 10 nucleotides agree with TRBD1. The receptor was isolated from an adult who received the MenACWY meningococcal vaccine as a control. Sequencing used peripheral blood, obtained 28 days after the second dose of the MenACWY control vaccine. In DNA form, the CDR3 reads TGTGCCAGCAGCTTGACAGGGGGCCTGAACTCTGGAAACACCATATATTTT. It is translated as CASSLTGGLNSGNTIYF.